One and the same sample provided the 15 T cell receptor beta chains below, sequenced in a study of CD8+ T cells in alopecia areata. This sample's treatment: oral pan-JAK inhibitor, 5-10 mg twice daily. Once RNA had been extracted, it was reverse transcribed into cDNA to act as the sequencing template. Sequencing was performed with immunoSEQ multiplex PCR; in TCRdb, only in-frame clones are kept and a portion is missing. The sample has roughly 110,000 clones; about three fifths are singletons. The specimen was CD8+ T cells sorted from blood, collected at week 24, from a patient treated with tofacitinib. The receptor source for this set is a human donor with alopecia areata.

The gene calls are TRBV13 and TRBJ1-2, with TRBD1 identical over 7 bases. This CDR3 is built from 12 residues. J gave up 10 bases and V 5 bases, and 7 bases lay outside the gene matches. The germline V gene encodes CDR1 PRHDT and CDR2 FYEKMQ (reference sequence). CDR3 sequence (DNA): TGTGCCAGCAGCCCCAGGGGGGCTGACTACACCTTC. This sequence encodes CASSPRGADYTF.

The chain has TRBV7-8 and TRBJ2-1, with 11 positions matching TRBD2. This CDR3 is 16 amino acids long. Germline V gives CDR1 SGHVS, CDR2 FQNEAQ. Germline trimming cut 1 base from V and 5 bases from J; bases unmatched to any gene: 4. Here the CDR3 reads CASSLEWGLADNEQFF. Written as DNA, the CDR3 is TGTGCCAGCAGCTTAGAGTGGGGACTAGCGGACAATGAGCAGTTCTTC.

This rearrangement joins TRBV11-2 to TRBJ2-7, with 9 nucleotides matching TRBD2. The CDR3 is 14 amino acids. V lost 6 bases and J lost 4; bases outside the gene matches: 7. Looked up from germline, CDR1 is SGHAT and CDR2 is FQNNGV. CDR3 sequence reads: CASRLTSGEYEQYF. The CDR3 nucleotides are TGTGCCAGCAGACTGACTAGCGGCGAGTACGAGCAGTACTTC.

The chain employs TRBV30 and TRBJ1-2, with TRBD1 matching over 7 bases. The germline CDR1 and CDR2 sequences are GTSNPN and SVGIG (reference sequence). J lost 2 bases, V lost 3 bases, and 9 bases had no gene match. The CDR3 has 15 residues. CDR3 protein: CAWRRPQGTNYGYTF. DNA of the CDR3: TGTGCCTGGAGAAGACCACAGGGGACGAACTATGGCTACACCTTC.

This clone has more than one count but fewer than ten. The chain uses TRBV30 and TRBJ1-5; no definite D call. CDR3 length: 15 residues. Germline CDR1 GTSNPN, CDR2 SVGIG (reference sequence). Trimming pared 0 bases from V and 0 bases from J, leaving 9 bases between. In nucleotides, the CDR3 is TGTGCCTGGAGTGTTTCCAGAGCTAGCAATCAGCCCCAGCATTTT. Translating it yields CAWSVSRASNQPQHF.

The chain links TRBV9 to TRBJ2-7; no clear D gene. This CDR3 contains 11 residues. V lost 2 bases and J 0 bases, leaving 0 bases between the germline ends. Germline V gene lookup returns CDR1 SGDLS and CDR2 YYNGEE. Here the CDR3 reads CASSVSYEQYF. The CDR3 nucleotides read TGTGCCAGCAGCGTCTCCTACGAGCAGTACTTC.

V gene TRBV5-1 combines with J gene TRBJ1-1; 9 bases agree with TRBD1. Germline trimming cut 4 bases from V and 3 bases from J; bases unmatched to any gene: 7. Germline CDR1 reads SGHRS; CDR2 reads YFSETQ. CDR3 size: 15 residues. This CDR3 is CASSRITGGYTEAFF. DNA for the CDR3: TGCGCCAGCAGCCGCATAACAGGGGGCTACACTGAAGCTTTCTTT.

The chain is built from TRBV12-5 and TRBJ1-1; the D is unclear. Germline values: CDR1 LGHNT, CDR2 FRNRAP. Deletions cut 4 bases from V and 11 bases from J, with 14 bases between. This CDR3 spans 12 amino acids. The CDR3 sequence: CASGSLDPDAFF. The CDR3 DNA reads TGTGCTAGTGGTTCCCTGGACCCCGACGCTTTCTTT.

The rearrangement joins TRBV5-6 to TRBJ2-3; 7 bases align to TRBD2. J gave up 0 bases and V 5 bases, and 6 bases lay outside the gene matches. Germline V gene data show CDR1 as SGHDT and CDR2 as YYEEEE. The CDR3 sequence is 15 residues long. The CDR3 nucleotides read TGTGCCAGCAGGGAGCTAGCGGATAGCACAGATACGCAGTATTTT. The encoded protein is CASRELADSTDTQYF.

The chain is built from TRBV7-2 and TRBJ2-7; perhaps TRBD1 as D (6 bases). CDR1 is SGHTA, CDR2 FQGNSA, per germline. The CDR3 runs 14 residues. The V end lost 5 bases, the J end lost 5 bases, and 16 bases lay between the germline ends. The CDR3 loop reads CASSPRRGLDEQYF. The CDR3 DNA reads TGTGCCAGCAGCCCCCGCAGGGGTCTCGACGAGCAGTACTTC.

The J gene is TRBJ2-7, the V gene TRBV29-1, with D perhaps matching TRBD1 (6 bases). The ends were cut back, 5 bases at V and 3 bases at J, with 17 bases in the middle. The CDR3 runs to 14 residues. The germline V gene has CDR1 SQVTM and CDR2 ANQGSEA. The CDR3 bases are TGCAGCGTTACCCGATCGGACAGAGTCTACGAGCAGTACTTC. Protein sequence: CSVTRSDRVYEQYF.

For this clone: This sample also contains other DNA sequences that code for the same CDR3. The chain combines TRBV19 with TRBJ2-3; D uncertain. Deletions cut 0 bases from V and 6 bases from J, with 7 bases between. Germline CDR1 reads LNHDA; CDR2 reads SQIVND (reference sequence). The CDR3 totals 13 residues. CDR3 nucleotides: TGTGCCAGTAGTATAGATCTCGAGGATACGCAGTATTTT. Translation: CASSIDLEDTQYF.

The chain links TRBV4-1 to TRBJ1-5, with D hard to call. The germline gives CDR1 MGHRA, CDR2 YSYEKL. V shed 1 base and J shed 1 base, with 8 bases lying between them. This CDR3 is 15 amino acids long. In DNA form, the CDR3 reads TGCGCCAGCAGCCAAGTAGAGGGAAGCAATCAGCCCCAGCATTTT. This sequence encodes CASSQVEGSNQPQHF.

This clone showed up many times. The rearrangement joins TRBV4-3 to TRBJ1-2; possible D gene TRBD1, 5 bases. Trimming took off 3 bases at V and 4 bases at J, with 12 bases between the two ends. The CDR3 runs to 14 residues. Germline CDR1 and CDR2: LGHNA and YSLEER. CDR3 bases: TGCGCCAGCAGCCACCAAGGCGGGGGCTATGGCTACACCTTC. Its protein product is CASSHQGGGYGYTF.

This CDR3 is CASRPDRDLYGYTF. CDR3 bases: TGTGCCAGCAGGCCCGACAGGGACCTCTATGGCTACACCTTC. The rearrangement uses TRBV6-5 and TRBJ1-2, with 7 bases identical to TRBD1. V shed 6 bases and J 4 bases; nucleotides not matched to a gene: 8. This CDR3 spans 14 amino acids. The V gene's germline CDR1 is MNHEY and CDR2 SVGAGI.